This paragraph reports one T cell receptor beta chain. The sample belongs to a study of control samples from healthy donors and cancer patients. Some clones are missing from TCRdb's copy, which holds only in-frame ones; the method was immunoSEQ multiplex PCR. The sample carries around 9,000 clones, around nine tenths recorded once. Sequences were obtained from PBMCs. The origin of this receptor is a man aged 55-75 years with colorectal cancer.

CDR3 DNA: TGCGCCAGCAGTGAGTCGCTTTGGGGGCTTGGGCAAGAGACCCAGTACTTC. Its translation: CASSESLWGLGQETQYF. The gene calls are TRBV10-2 and TRBJ2-5; possible D gene TRBD1, 6 bases. Germline V gives CDR1 WSHSY, CDR2 SAAADI. Trimming pared 0 bases from V and 2 bases from J, leaving 16 bases between. The CDR3 runs 17 residues.